Detailed here is one TCR beta chain. The record originates from a study of blood T cell repertoires in COVID-19. Background on the study: The United States, Italy and Spain were the sources of the acute and convalescent COVID-19 samples. Sources were T cells, B-cell-depleted T cells, or PBMCs; the material itself was cDNA or gDNA.

Original analysis: Amplified reference gene primers provided the basis for estimating nucleated cell counts. TCRdb keeps only in-frame clones here, not all; method: immunoSEQ multiplex PCR. V, J and clone size derive from that table, while D and trimming were established from the DNA sequence. The repertoire holds about 210,000 clones, more than 75% seen once, with over 9.5% in the top ten. Germline lookup yields CDR1 MNHEY and CDR2 SMNVEV (reference sequence). Trimming removed 6 bases from V and 4 bases from J; junction bases left unmatched: 6. The CDR3 has 16 residues. The rearrangement uses TRBV27 and TRBJ2-5; 15 nucleotides match TRBD2. The source is a woman between 35 and 50 years old with acute or convalescent COVID-19. The material sequenced was peripheral blood. This chain's CDR3 is CASSRTSGRARETQYF. In DNA form, the CDR3 reads TGTGCCAGCAGCCGGACTAGCGGGAGGGCCCGAGAGACCCAGTACTTC.